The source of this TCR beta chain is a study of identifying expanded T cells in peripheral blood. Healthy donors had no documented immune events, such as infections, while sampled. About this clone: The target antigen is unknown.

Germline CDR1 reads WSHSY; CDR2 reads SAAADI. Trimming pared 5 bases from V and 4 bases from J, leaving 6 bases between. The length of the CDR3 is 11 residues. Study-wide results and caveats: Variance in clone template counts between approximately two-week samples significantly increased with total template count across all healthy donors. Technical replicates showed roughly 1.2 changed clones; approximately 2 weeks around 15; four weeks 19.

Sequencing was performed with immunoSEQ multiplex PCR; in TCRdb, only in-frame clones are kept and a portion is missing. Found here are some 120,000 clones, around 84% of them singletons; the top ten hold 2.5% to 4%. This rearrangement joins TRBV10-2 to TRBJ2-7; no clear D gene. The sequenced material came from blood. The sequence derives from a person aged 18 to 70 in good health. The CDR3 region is CASSSWYEQYF. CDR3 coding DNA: TGCGCCAGCAGTTCTTGGTACGAGCAGTACTTC.